This T cell receptor (beta chain) was recovered during a study of T cell responses to AZD1222 COVID-19 vaccine. General observations from the study: Nearly half of spike-specific TCRs reportedly target variant regions that are unmutated in the B.1.351 and B.1.1.7 variants. A rise in Spike-specific TCR breadth and depth followed two AZD1222 doses. Researchers took repertoire samples only after the peak T cell response had come.

Clones were sequenced by immunoSEQ multiplex PCR, and TCRdb holds only the in-frame ones, with some missing. Among 140,000 to 150,000 clones listed, approximately 78% were seen once. Germline CDR1 and CDR2: KGHSH and LQKENI. V was clipped by 4 bases and J by 0 bases, with 9 bases between them. The CDR3 sequence is 14 residues long. Concerning this clone itself: Its antigen is not known.

The source was peripheral blood, collected on day 0 of MenACWY control vaccination. The chain employs TRBV18 and TRBJ1-1, with a weak D call TRBD1 (5 bases). This TCR was sampled from an adult in good health. As DNA, the CDR3 is TGTGCCAGCTCACTTGGACAAATGAACACTGAAGCTTTCTTT. This sequence encodes CASSLGQMNTEAFF.